Listed below are T cell receptor beta chains from one sample, sequenced in a study of blood T cell repertoires in COVID-19. TCRdb keeps only in-frame clones here, not all; method: immunoSEQ multiplex PCR. The data contain about 100,000 clones, around four fifths of them seen just once; the ten biggest clones take up about an eighth. Sequencing input: peripheral blood. All receptors derive from a man aged 45-65 years with active or convalescent COVID-19. The CDR3 runs from the conserved cysteine through the conserved F or W. D genes are given only for firm matches. The listing skips clone size in some rows; elsewhere it reads once, few, many or a size class.

d_call,v_call,cdr3_length,j_call,clone_size,cdr3_nt,cdr3_aa
TRBD1,TRBV7-2,14,TRBJ2-7,NA,TGTGCCAGCAGCCCACAGGGGTCCGGGCACGAGCAGTACTTC,CASSPQGSGHEQYF
NA,TRBV5-4,13,TRBJ2-7,NA,TGTGCCAGCAGCCCCGGACAGTTCTACGAGCAGTACTTC,CASSPGQFYEQYF
TRBD1,TRBV2,16,TRBJ2-2,NA,TGTGCCAGCAGCGCGACAGGGGGCACGAACACCGGGGAGCTGTTTTTT,CASSATGGTNTGELFF
TRBD1,TRBV19,16,TRBJ1-2,NA,TGTGCCAGTCGACGGACAGGGACGATAGCTAACTATGGCTACACCTTC,CASRRTGTIANYGYTF
NA,TRBV5-4,16,TRBJ2-2,NA,TGTGCCAGCAGCTCCCCTACAGACCTCCTTGCGGGGGAGCTGTTTTTT,CASSSPTDLLAGELFF
TRBD2,TRBV7-6,18,TRBJ2-2,NA,TGTGCCAGCAGCTTAGTAAGTCCCGCTAGCGGGTACACCGGGGAGCTGTTTTTT,CASSLVSPASGYTGELFF
TRBD1,TRBV27,14,TRBJ1-2,NA,TGTGCCAGCAGCGGACAGGGCCCTAACTATGGCTACACCTTC,CASSGQGPNYGYTF
TRBD2,TRBV30,13,TRBJ2-7,NA,TGTGCCTGGAGCCGGGGGGGCCGATACGAGCAGTACTTC,CAWSRGGRYEQYF
NA,TRBV19,14,TRBJ1-2,NA,TGTGCCAGTAGGGGAGGCAGACCAAGATATGGCTACACCTTC,CASRGGRPRYGYTF
NA,TRBV30,14,TRBJ2-2,NA,TGTGCCTGGAATCTAGGTATTGGCGCCGGGGAGCTGTTTTTT,CAWNLGIGAGELFF
TRBD1,TRBV20-1,11,TRBJ1-2,NA,TGCAGTGCGCCCTTACAGGGGGGCTACACCTTC,CSAPLQGGYTF
TRBD1,TRBV25-1,12,TRBJ1-4,once,TGTGCCTCCGGGACAGGGGGTGAAAAACTGTTTTTT,CASGTGGEKLFF
TRBD1,TRBV30,14,TRBJ2-6,NA,TGTGCCTGGAACAGGGGGCTTGGGGCCAACGTCCTGACTTTC,CAWNRGLGANVLTF
NA,TRBV15,17,TRBJ2-1,NA,TGTGCCACCAGGTTTGAGGGGGCGGGAGGCTACTCCAATGAGCAGTTCTTC,CATRFEGAGGYSNEQFF
NA,TRBV2,16,TRBJ2-1,few,TGTGCCAGCAGTGGCTGGGGGGTTAGCTCCTACAATGAGCAGTTCTTC,CASSGWGVSSYNEQFF
TRBD2,TRBV29-1,13,TRBJ2-1,NA,TGCAGCGTGGAGACTAGCGGGTACAATGAGCAGTTCTTC,CSVETSGYNEQFF
TRBD2,TRBV11-3,15,TRBJ2-1,few,TGTGCCAGCAGCTTGGGGACTAGCGTAAACAATGAGCAGTTCTTC,CASSLGTSVNNEQFF
TRBD2,TRBV28,19,TRBJ2-3,NA,TGTGCCAGCAGCGGACACCCATCAACATCAGCGGGAGGGACAGATACGCAGTATTTT,CASSGHPSTSAGGTDTQYF
TRBD1,TRBV3-1/TRBV3-2,15,TRBJ2-7,NA,TGTGCCAGCAGCCAGGGGACAGGGGGCCTATACGAGCAGTACTTC,CASSQGTGGLYEQYF
TRBD2,TRBV7-6,19,TRBJ2-1,few,TGTGCCAGCAGCTTAAGGGGGGAGCCCCCCAGCGGGAGGGCCAATGAGCAGTTCTTC,CASSLRGEPPSGRANEQFF
TRBD2,TRBV24-1,17,TRBJ2-3,NA,TGTGCCACCAGTGAAGCGGGACTAGCGGGAAGTACAGATACGCAGTATTTT,CATSEAGLAGSTDTQYF
NA,TRBV3-1/TRBV3-2,13,TRBJ1-1,NA,TGTGCCAGCAGCCTCCGGGAGAACACTGAAGCTTTCTTT,CASSLRENTEAFF
TRBD1,TRBV11-2,15,TRBJ1-1,NA,TGTGCCACCCACGCAGGCAGGGGGGTTTCTACTGAAGCTTTCTTT,CATHAGRGVSTEAFF
NA,TRBV7-9,14,TRBJ1-2,NA,TGTGCCAGCAGCTTATTGGGACAAAGCTATGGCTACACCTTC,CASSLLGQSYGYTF
TRBD1,TRBV5-4,14,TRBJ2-2,NA,TGTGCCAGCAGCTGGGGACAGGGCACCGGGGAGCTGTTTTTT,CASSWGQGTGELFF
TRBD2,TRBV9,18,TRBJ2-6,NA,TGTGCCAGCAGCCACAGCCCTAGCGGGAGACGAGGGGCCAACGTCCTGACTTTC,CASSHSPSGRRGANVLTF
NA,TRBV19,18,TRBJ2-6,NA,TGTGCCAGTAGTATCTCCCCCACAGCCTTAACTGGGGCCAACGTCCTGACTTTC,CASSISPTALTGANVLTF
NA,TRBV28,16,TRBJ1-5,NA,TGTGCCAGCAGTTTAAGGAGGAGTTGGAGCAATCAGCCCCAGCATTTT,CASSLRRSWSNQPQHF
NA,TRBV15,14,TRBJ1-1,NA,TGTGCCACCAGCAGAGATCCCGGGGATACGGAAGCTTTCTTT,CATSRDPGDTEAFF
NA,TRBV5-6,15,TRBJ2-3,NA,TGTGCCAGCAGCTTGGGGCAGGTCCTCACAGATACGCAGTATTTT,CASSLGQVLTDTQYF
TRBD1,TRBV2,14,TRBJ1-2,NA,TGTGCCAGCAGCCAACAGGGGGATACCTATGGCTACACCTTC,CASSQQGDTYGYTF
TRBD1,TRBV7-2,17,TRBJ2-7,once,TGTGCCAGCAGCTACAACGGGGGACAGGGGATGGCCTACGAGCAGTACTTC,CASSYNGGQGMAYEQYF
NA,TRBV24-1,14,TRBJ1-2,NA,TGTGCCACCAGTGATTTGCGACTGAACTATGGCTACACCTTC,CATSDLRLNYGYTF
TRBD1,TRBV20-1,11,TRBJ1-1,NA,TGCAGAGGGACAGGGGGCACTGAAGCTTTCTTT,CRGTGGTEAFF
TRBD1,TRBV9,16,TRBJ2-1,few,TGTGCCAGCAGCGTAGTCCCGGGACAGGGGGCAGGTGAGCAGTTCTTC,CASSVVPGQGAGEQFF
NA,TRBV9,14,TRBJ2-7,NA,TGTGCCAGCAGCGTAGGCGACTCGATGAGGGAGCAGTACTTC,CASSVGDSMREQYF
NA,TRBV5-1,17,TRBJ1-1,NA,TGCGCCAGCAGCTTGGATAGTTTCGGGGGTATGAACACTGAAGCTTTCTTT,CASSLDSFGGMNTEAFF
TRBD1,TRBV11-3,12,TRBJ2-2,NA,TGTGCCAGCAGCGTGACAGGGTGGGAGCTGTTTTTT,CASSVTGWELFF
NA,TRBV27,14,TRBJ2-2,NA,TGTGCCAGCAGTCCCGGCCGGGGCACCGGGGAGCTGTTTTTT,CASSPGRGTGELFF
NA,TRBV5-4,14,TRBJ2-7,NA,TGTGCCAGCAGCTCACCCGACGGACACTACGAGCAGTACTTC,CASSSPDGHYEQYF
TRBD2,TRBV4-2,15,TRBJ2-1,few,TGTGCCAGCGACCCTTTCGGCAGGGAGGGCGATGAGCAGTTCTTC,CASDPFGREGDEQFF
NA,TRBV5-1,15,TRBJ2-7,once,TGCGCCAGCAGCTTGGGACAGTTCTCCCACCTCGAGCAGTACTTC,CASSLGQFSHLEQYF
TRBD1,TRBV9,11,TRBJ2-1,NA,TGTGCCAGCAGCGTAGGGGACAGGTTGTTCTTC,CASSVGDRLFF